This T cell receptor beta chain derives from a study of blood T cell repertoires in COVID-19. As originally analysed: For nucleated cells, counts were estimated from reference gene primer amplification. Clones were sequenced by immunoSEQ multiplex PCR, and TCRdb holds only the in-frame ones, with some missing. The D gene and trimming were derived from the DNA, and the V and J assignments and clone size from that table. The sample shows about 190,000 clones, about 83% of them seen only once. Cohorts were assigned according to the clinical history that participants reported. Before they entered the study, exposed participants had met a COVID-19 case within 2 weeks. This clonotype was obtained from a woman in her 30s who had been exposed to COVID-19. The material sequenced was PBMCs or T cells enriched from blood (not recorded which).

In nucleotides, the CDR3 is TGTGCCACCAGCAGAACTGTCGGCTACGAGCAGTACTTC. Translation gives CATSRTVGYEQYF. V usage is TRBV15 and J usage is TRBJ2-7; D uncertain. The CDR3 has 13 amino acids. Per germline, CDR1 LNHNV and CDR2 YYDKDF (reference sequence). Trimming took 2 bases from V and 3 from J, leaving 8 bases between them.